This is a list of T cell receptor beta chains from one sample in a study of T cells after yellow fever vaccination. MiXCR, run by TCRdb on the 5' RACE reads, gives a single entry per CDR3 protein. The sample has about 340,000 distinct CDR3 sequences, roughly an eighth seen once. Sequenced here: CD4+ T cells sorted from PBMCs, sampled 15 days after the yellow fever booster vaccination. All receptors derive from a man younger than 30 who received the YFV17D yellow fever vaccine. The CDR3 runs from the conserved cysteine through the conserved F or W. D genes are given only for firm matches.

j_call: TRBJ2-5; v_call: TRBV5-1; d_call: .; cdr3_aa: CASSLPGDPGTQYF
j_call: TRBJ2-5; v_call: TRBV7-2; d_call: TRBD2; cdr3_aa: CASSRAGAGETQYF
j_call: TRBJ2-5; v_call: TRBV5-8; d_call: .; cdr3_aa: CASSPGPARETQYF
j_call: TRBJ2-2; v_call: TRBV20-1; d_call: .; cdr3_aa: CSARRGRAGELFF
j_call: TRBJ1-2; v_call: TRBV12-3/TRBV12-4; d_call: TRBD1; cdr3_aa: CASSLGTGFNYGYTF
j_call: TRBJ1-1; v_call: TRBV7-2; d_call: TRBD1; cdr3_aa: CASSAPGTGIAEAFF
j_call: TRBJ2-2; v_call: TRBV5-1; d_call: .; cdr3_aa: CASSSRATGTGELFF
j_call: TRBJ2-5; v_call: TRBV4-3; d_call: .; cdr3_aa: CASSQELLPQETQYF
j_call: TRBJ1-4; v_call: TRBV18; d_call: TRBD1; cdr3_aa: CASSTGQAVREKLFF
j_call: TRBJ2-5; v_call: TRBV4-3; d_call: .; cdr3_aa: CASSRSIQETQYF
j_call: TRBJ1-5; v_call: TRBV25-1; d_call: TRBD1; cdr3_aa: CASKPTGDHNQPQHF
j_call: TRBJ1-1; v_call: TRBV2; d_call: .; cdr3_aa: CASSGTSRGTEAFF
j_call: TRBJ1-2; v_call: TRBV5-1; d_call: .; cdr3_aa: CASSTSTGSGYTF
j_call: TRBJ1-3; v_call: TRBV6-1; d_call: TRBD1; cdr3_aa: CASRGTANSGNTIYF
j_call: TRBJ1-2; v_call: TRBV6-6; d_call: .; cdr3_aa: CASRSTDRYGYTF
j_call: TRBJ1-2; v_call: TRBV7-2; d_call: .; cdr3_aa: CASSLGFGSRGRVVYGYTF
j_call: TRBJ2-3; v_call: TRBV5-1; d_call: .; cdr3_aa: CASSLGTGTPSSNTQYF
j_call: TRBJ2-1; v_call: TRBV10-3; d_call: .; cdr3_aa: CAISGGPYNEQFF
j_call: TRBJ2-3; v_call: TRBV5-1; d_call: .; cdr3_aa: CASSDVGRGDTQYF
j_call: TRBJ1-6; v_call: TRBV7-2; d_call: .; cdr3_aa: CASSLRTDNSPLHF
j_call: TRBJ1-5; v_call: TRBV15; d_call: .; cdr3_aa: CATSREGGRGNQPQHF
j_call: TRBJ1-1; v_call: TRBV5-1; d_call: TRBD1; cdr3_aa: CASSSRDRDGGTEAFF
j_call: TRBJ1-1; v_call: TRBV25-1; d_call: .; cdr3_aa: CASSHWTVNTEAFF
j_call: TRBJ1-2; v_call: TRBV18; d_call: TRBD1; cdr3_aa: CASSPTGGEGGYTF
j_call: TRBJ1-1; v_call: TRBV2; d_call: .; cdr3_aa: CASSEARHGTTEAFF
j_call: TRBJ1-4; v_call: TRBV20-1; d_call: .; cdr3_aa: CSADGPGTYATNEKLFF
j_call: TRBJ1-2; v_call: TRBV4-3; d_call: .; cdr3_aa: CASSQDRAGDGYTF
j_call: TRBJ2-2; v_call: TRBV20-1; d_call: TRBD1; cdr3_aa: CSARDRITNTGELFF
j_call: TRBJ1-5; v_call: TRBV20-1; d_call: .; cdr3_aa: CSARAGSTNQPQHF
j_call: TRBJ2-3; v_call: TRBV7-3; d_call: TRBD2; cdr3_aa: CASSWGLAGRADTQYF
j_call: TRBJ2-3; v_call: TRBV20-1; d_call: TRBD2; cdr3_aa: CSARGLADTDTQYF
j_call: TRBJ2-1; v_call: TRBV29-1; d_call: .; cdr3_aa: CSATDFRDEQFF
j_call: TRBJ2-3; v_call: TRBV9; d_call: .; cdr3_aa: CASSAVDPPDTQYF
j_call: TRBJ2-7; v_call: TRBV5-5; d_call: .; cdr3_aa: CASSQTGTVYEQYF
j_call: TRBJ1-1; v_call: TRBV15; d_call: .; cdr3_aa: CATSRFTGEAFF
j_call: TRBJ2-1; v_call: TRBV4-3; d_call: .; cdr3_aa: CASSMEVRAYNEQFF
j_call: TRBJ2-4; v_call: TRBV7-9; d_call: .; cdr3_aa: CASSLAGGPGNIQYF
j_call: TRBJ2-3; v_call: TRBV5-4; d_call: .; cdr3_aa: CASSLESGGDTQYF
j_call: TRBJ2-5; v_call: TRBV18; d_call: .; cdr3_aa: CASSPQWKGVETQYF
j_call: TRBJ2-7; v_call: TRBV12-3/TRBV12-4; d_call: .; cdr3_aa: CASSLSGDWSYEQYF
j_call: TRBJ2-3; v_call: TRBV27; d_call: .; cdr3_aa: CASSNKGGVYTDTQYF
j_call: TRBJ2-3; v_call: TRBV25-1; d_call: .; cdr3_aa: CATASGLGFTDTQYF
j_call: TRBJ2-3; v_call: TRBV20-1; d_call: TRBD2; cdr3_aa: CSGSGRSGGPDTQYF
j_call: TRBJ2-6; v_call: TRBV7-2; d_call: .; cdr3_aa: CASSLGVGGANVLTF
j_call: TRBJ1-2; v_call: TRBV12-3/TRBV12-4; d_call: TRBD1; cdr3_aa: CASRKTGGNYYGYTF
j_call: TRBJ1-5; v_call: TRBV7-8; d_call: .; cdr3_aa: CASSRERTGRNQPQHF
j_call: TRBJ1-6; v_call: TRBV19; d_call: .; cdr3_aa: CASSPGVLNSPLHF
j_call: TRBJ1-2; v_call: TRBV5-1; d_call: .; cdr3_aa: CASSLEGRHTF
j_call: TRBJ1-5; v_call: TRBV6-2/TRBV6-3; d_call: .; cdr3_aa: CASNPQGNQPQHF
j_call: TRBJ1-1; v_call: TRBV7-2; d_call: .; cdr3_aa: CASSSTVSTEAFF
j_call: TRBJ2-5; v_call: TRBV20-1; d_call: TRBD2; cdr3_aa: CSASRGVAGETQYF
j_call: TRBJ2-3; v_call: TRBV15; d_call: TRBD1; cdr3_aa: CATSRERSGGFGDTQYF
j_call: TRBJ1-6; v_call: TRBV7-2; d_call: .; cdr3_aa: CASSLTSNSPLHF
j_call: TRBJ2-5; v_call: TRBV7-3; d_call: .; cdr3_aa: CASSSATGETQYF